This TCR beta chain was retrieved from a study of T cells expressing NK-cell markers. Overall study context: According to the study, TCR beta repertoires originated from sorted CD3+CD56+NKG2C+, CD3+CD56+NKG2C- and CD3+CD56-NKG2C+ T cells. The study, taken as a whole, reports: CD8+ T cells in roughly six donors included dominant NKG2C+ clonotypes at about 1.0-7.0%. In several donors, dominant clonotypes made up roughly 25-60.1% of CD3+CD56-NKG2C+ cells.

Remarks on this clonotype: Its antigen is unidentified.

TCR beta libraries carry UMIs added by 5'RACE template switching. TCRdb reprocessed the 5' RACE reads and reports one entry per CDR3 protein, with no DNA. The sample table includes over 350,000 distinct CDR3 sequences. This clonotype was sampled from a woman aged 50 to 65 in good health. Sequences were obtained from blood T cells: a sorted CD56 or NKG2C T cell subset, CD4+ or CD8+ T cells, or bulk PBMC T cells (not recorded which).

CDR3 loop: CSARGDPGPNYGYTF. The chain uses TRBV20-1 and TRBJ1-2; TCRdb proposes TRBD1, but this gene call is untestable without DNA. The CDR3 has 15 amino acids. CDR1 and CDR2 from the germline V gene are DFQATT and SNEGSKA (reference sequence).